This T cell receptor (beta chain) was sequenced in a study of blood T cell repertoires in COVID-19. V shed 5 bases and J 0 bases; nucleotides not matched to a gene: 8. The CDR3 extends over 17 amino acids. Germline V CDR1 and CDR2: SGHTA, FQGNSA. In the original processing: The authors estimated nucleated cell counts from reference gene primer amplification. Assay: immunoSEQ multiplex PCR; the TCRdb copy retains only in-frame clones and omits some. V and J calls plus clone size are reproduced from that table; the DNA served to infer D and trimming. Among about 240,000 clones, around 81% were seen once, and the ten largest hold around 7%.

The chain employs TRBV7-2 and TRBJ2-4; TRBD1 agrees at 9 bases. This TCR was sampled from a woman older than 75 with COVID-19, enrolled during active disease. What was sequenced was peripheral blood. Written as DNA, the CDR3 is TGTGCCAGCAGCCCCCGGACAGGGGTCCTAGCCAAAAACATTCAGTACTTC. This gives the protein CASSPRTGVLAKNIQYF.